One sample yielded the 7 T cell receptor beta chains listed below, sequenced in a study of radiation and T cells in renal cell carcinoma. Sample time point: blood 2 weeks post-SBRT. Regarding treatment: 15 Gy SBRT to primary tumor, nephrectomy 4 weeks later. Only in-frame clones appear in the TCRdb table, and some are missing; sequencing was by immunoSEQ multiplex PCR. The repertoire has over 55,000 clones, about 80% of them found once; the top ten carry approximately 7%. The sequenced sample was blood, obtained from a patient whose treatment included radiotherapy and nephrectomy. The receptors come from a man in his 60s with renal cell carcinoma.

Comments on this clone: One end of the junction varies from germline; a read error may be responsible. The chain recombines TRBV30 with TRBJ1-2, with D tentatively TRBD1 (5 bases). Looked up from germline, CDR1 is GTSNPN and CDR2 is SVGIG (reference sequence). The CDR3 runs to 13 residues. CDR3 sequence (DNA): TGTGCCTGTGACAGCGTAGCTAACTATGGCCACACCTTC. Its translation: CACDSVANYGHTF.

This clone was seen only once. V usage is TRBV21-1 and J usage is TRBJ2-2; the DNA was not used to check the table's D call, TRBD2. TRBV21-1 is a pseudogene. CDR3 length equals 19 residues. Here the CDR3 DNA reads TGTGCCAGCAGCCATCCCAAAGGGACTAGCGGGAGGGACACCGGGGAGCTGTTTTTT. Translating it yields CASSHPKGTSGRDTGELFF.

V is TRBV6-1 and J is TRBJ1-6; D gene uncertain. The V end lost 6 bases, the J end lost 5 bases, and 8 bases lay between the germline ends. This CDR3 has 13 residues. Germline CDR1 is MNHNS and CDR2 is SASEGT. The CDR3 sequence is CASRTSNNSPLHF. CDR3 nucleotides: TGTGCCAGCAGAACTTCTAATAATTCACCCCTCCACTTT.

V gene TRBV6-6 combines with J gene TRBJ1-2, with TRBD1 identical over 7 bases. The V and J ends lost 2 bases and 5 bases, in that order; junction bases with no gene match: 5. Germline-derived CDR1 and CDR2 are MNHNY and SVGAGI (reference sequence). This CDR3 has 14 residues. CDR3 bases: TGTGCCAGCAGTTACAAAGGGACAGATTATGGCTACACCTTC. Its translation is CASSYKGTDYGYTF.

This clone was counted a few times. The genes are TRBV13 and TRBJ1-4, with D uncertain. V dropped 4 bases and J dropped 8 bases, with 11 bases sitting between them. Germline CDR1 and CDR2: PRHDT and FYEKMQ (reference sequence). The CDR3 is 13 residues long. The chain's CDR3 is CASSSGQREKLFF. The CDR3 DNA is TGTGCCAGCAGCTCGGGCCAAAGAGAAAAACTGTTTTTT.

The rearrangement joins TRBV19 to TRBJ1-4, with 8 bases that match TRBD1. This CDR3 comprises 14 residues. From germline, CDR1 is LNHDA and CDR2 SQIVND (reference sequence). Germline trimming cut 3 bases from V and 8 bases from J; bases unmatched to any gene: 5. DNA of the CDR3: TGTGCCAGTAGTATCCAGGGGGCGCGGGAAAAACTGTTTTTT. Amino acids: CASSIQGAREKLFF.

This CDR3 reads CASSTGTGVETQYF. The CDR3, as DNA: TGTGCCAGTAGTACCGGGACAGGGGTGGAGACCCAGTACTTC. The gene calls are TRBV19 and TRBJ2-5; 10 nucleotides line up with TRBD1. Germline-derived CDR1 and CDR2 are LNHDA and SQIVND (reference sequence). With V trimmed by 4 bases and J by 5 bases, 4 bases remained unmatched. The CDR3 is 14 amino acids.